Below are 28 T cell receptor beta chains sequenced from a single sample in a study of cytomegalovirus exposure and HLA in healthy donors. The PCR made use of 60 Vbeta and 13 Jbeta primers. Repertoires were generated with immunoSEQ multiplex PCR, while TCRdb's copy carries only in-frame clones and drops some. The sample has some 140,000 clones; 74% are singletons. The sample comprised PBMCs. The origin of the receptors is a man younger than 45 in good health and CMV-seronegative.

V usage is TRBV2 and J usage is TRBJ2-5; 8 nucleotides match TRBD2. CDR3 length: 15 residues. Germline lookup yields CDR1 SNHLY and CDR2 FYNNEI. Losses at the gene ends were 7 bases for V and 4 bases for J; bases not matched to a gene: 11. In nucleotides, the CDR3 is TGTGCCAGCATACCGGGCGGGAGGAGCACAGAGACCCAGTACTTC. It translates to CASIPGGRSTETQYF. Using reference TRBV2 and TRBJ2-5 for the parts outside the CDR3, the full variable domain is EPEVTQTPSHQVTQMGQEVILRCVPISNHLYFYWYRQILGQKVEFLVSFYNNEISEKSEIFDDQFSVERPDGSNFTLKIRSTKLEDSAMYFCASIPGGRSTETQYFGPGTRLLVL.

A word on this clone: One end of the junction is discordant with germline, which a read error may explain. The J gene is TRBJ1-2, the V gene TRBV29-1, with 9 bases aligning to TRBD1. The CDR3 sequence is 13 residues long. Germline CDR1 SQVTM, CDR2 ANQGSEA. The DNA for the CDR3 is TGCAGCGTTGAAACGACAGGGGGGAACGGCTACCCCTTC. Its protein product is CSVETTGGNGYPF.

The genes are TRBV4-2 and TRBJ1-1, with a weak D call TRBD1 (5 bases). This CDR3 has 15 residues. CDR1 LGHNA and CDR2 YNFKEQ come from the germline V gene. The V end was cut by 0 bases, the J end by 1 base, with 9 bases between. CDR3 region: CASSQDWGGNTEAFF. The CDR3 DNA is TGTGCCAGCAGCCAAGATTGGGGGGGGAACACTGAAGCTTTCTTT.

Points on this clone: The junction does not match germline at one end; this may be a read error. This chain joins TRBV7-9 and TRBJ2-7; 9 bases line up with TRBD1. Germline-derived CDR1 and CDR2 are SEHNR and FQNEAQ (reference sequence). CDR3 size: 13 residues. The CDR3 protein is CSSSSGQGYEQYF. The CDR3, as DNA: TGTTCCAGCAGCTCGGGACAGGGTTATGAGCAGTACTTC.

This clone was detected only once. The chain is built from TRBV6-6 and TRBJ1-3; D unclear. Trimming pared 7 bases from V and 4 bases from J, leaving 11 bases between. The CDR3 has 13 residues. Per germline, CDR1 MNHNY and CDR2 SVGAGI (reference sequence). The CDR3 loop is CASILNSGNTIYF. Written as DNA, the CDR3 is TGTGCCAGCATTCTGAACTCAGGAAACACCATATATTTT.

The CDR3 DNA reads as TGTGCCAGCAGCCCCCTCGGGGGGATGGACACCGGGGAGCTGTTTTTT. Encoded protein: CASSPLGGMDTGELFF. This chain connects TRBV11-3 to TRBJ2-2; the match to TRBD2 covers 7 bases. This CDR3 has 16 residues. Trimming at V came to 5 bases and at J to 3 bases, leaving 9 bases not matched to a gene. Per germline, CDR1 SGHNT and CDR2 YENEEA.

The chain joins TRBV30 to TRBJ2-7, with 7 bases aligning to TRBD1. Germline V lookup: CDR1 GTSNPN, CDR2 SVGIG (reference sequence). The CDR3 runs 15 residues. V lost 3 bases, J lost 6 bases, and 14 bases stayed unmatched. The chain's CDR3 is CAWRPQQGWHGEQYF. Written as DNA, the CDR3 is TGTGCCTGGAGGCCCCAACAGGGGTGGCATGGCGAGCAGTACTTC.

This clone was counted between two and nine times. An end of the junction differs from the germline gene, which may be a read error. CDR3 in DNA: TGTGCCAGCAGCTCCTGGGGGGGGCCCTCTAACTATGGCTACCCCTTC. Encoded protein: CASSSWGGPSNYGYPF. V is TRBV5-4 and J is TRBJ1-2; maybe TRBD1 (6 bases). Germline loops: CDR1 SGHNT, CDR2 YYREEE (reference sequence). This CDR3 has 16 residues.

This clone was seen a single time. The chain couples TRBV5-6 to TRBJ2-5; 10 positions agree with TRBD1. Trimming took 4 bases from V and 4 from J; bases not matched to a gene: 4. Germline CDR1 is SGHDT and CDR2 is YYEEEE. CDR3 length equals 14 residues. CDR3 sequence: CASSLRDRGETQYF. Here the CDR3 DNA reads TGTGCCAGCAGCCTCAGGGACAGGGGAGAGACCCAGTACTTC. The full variable domain, its missing parts supplied by reference TRBV5-6 and TRBJ2-5, is DAGVTQSPTHLIKTRGQQVTLRCSPKSGHDTVSWYQQALGQGPQFIFQYYEEEERQRGNFPDRFSGHQFPNYSSELNVNALLLGDSALYLCASSLRDRGETQYFGPGTRLLVL.

The J gene is TRBJ1-2, the V gene TRBV2, with D possibly being TRBD1 (6 bases). Trimming left V 10 bases short and J 8 bases short, with 20 bases between. The CDR3 sequence is 13 residues long. CDR1 and CDR2 (germline): SNHLY, FYNNEI. DNA of the CDR3: TGTGCCACCCGAGGCGGGGGCGGTGAGGGCTACACCTTC. This translates into CATRGGGGEGYTF.

The V gene is TRBV27, the J gene TRBJ1-2; D perhaps matches TRBD1 (5 bases). Per the germline V gene, CDR1 is MNHEY and CDR2 is SMNVEV (reference sequence). This CDR3 region has 14 residues. V lost 5 bases to trimming and J lost 1 base, with 11 bases between them. CDR3 DNA sequence: TGTGCCAGCAGTCTTCGGGGGAATAACTATGGCTACACCTTC. This codes for CASSLRGNNYGYTF.

As regards this clone: Its ends do not fully match the called genes, so a read error is possible. V usage is TRBV9 and J usage is TRBJ1-2, with 7 bases lining up with TRBD1. The CDR3 consists of 15 residues. The germline V gene has CDR1 SGDLS and CDR2 YYNGEE. The CDR3 DNA reads TGTGCCAGCAGCATCACGCAGGGGGATGGATATGGCTACCCCTTC. This gives the protein CASSITQGDGYGYPF.

The chain joins TRBV18 to TRBJ1-4; D possibly corresponds to TRBD1 (5 bases). Germline CDR1 KGHSH, CDR2 LQKENI. The CDR3 length is 16 residues. V dropped 2 bases and J dropped 5 bases, with 15 bases sitting between them. CDR3 in amino acids: CASSPNSGRVNEKLFF. The CDR3 coding sequence is TGTGCCAGCTCACCAAATTCTGGCAGGGTGAATGAAAAACTGTTTTTT.

V gene TRBV5-8 combines with J gene TRBJ1-5, with D uncertain. The length of the CDR3 is 15 residues. The V end lost 0 bases, the J end lost 5 bases, and 12 bases lay between the germline ends. The V gene's germline CDR1 is SGHTS and CDR2 YDEGEE. The CDR3 DNA sequence: TGTGCCAGCAGCTTGGGACTGCGAGAGGATCAGCCCCAGCATTTT. Translating it yields CASSLGLREDQPQHF.

The CDR3 loop reads CASSFLQNTGELFF. CDR3 coding DNA: TGTGCCAGCAGCTTCTTACAAAACACCGGGGAGCTGTTTTTT. The chain recombines TRBV13 with TRBJ2-2; D unclear. V dropped 3 bases and J dropped 2 bases, with 7 bases sitting between them. Germline-derived CDR1 and CDR2 are PRHDT and FYEKMQ (reference sequence). The CDR3 spans 14 residues.

J is TRBJ2-3 and V is TRBV7-6, with TRBD2 identical over 8 bases. The V gene end was trimmed by 5 bases and the J gene end by 4 bases; junction bases not matched to a gene: 5. Germline CDR1 reads SGHVS; CDR2 reads FNYEAQ. The CDR3 is 14 amino acids. Here the CDR3 DNA reads TGTGCCAGCAGCCCGACCGGGGGGGCAGATACGCAGTATTTT. Translated: CASSPTGGADTQYF.

This sequence joins TRBV5-5 and TRBJ2-5; 7 bases agree with TRBD2. The germline V gene has CDR1 SGHKS and CDR2 YYEKEE (reference sequence). This CDR3 has 15 residues. Trimming at V came to 3 bases and at J to 0 bases, leaving 5 bases not matched to a gene. CDR3 sequence: CASSSGTTYQETQYF. CDR3 nucleotides: TGTGCCAGCAGCTCGGGGACTACGTACCAAGAGACCCAGTACTTC. Together with reference TRBV5-5 and TRBJ2-5, the CDR3 gives the full variable domain: DAGVTQSPTHLIKTRGQQVTLRCSPISGHKSVSWYQQVLGQGPQFIFQYYEKEERGRGNFPDRFSARQFPNYSSELNVNALLLGDSALYLCASSSGTTYQETQYFGPGTRLLVL.

About this clone: One junction end does not reproduce the germline sequence, and a read error may be involved. The chain couples TRBV27 to TRBJ1-2, with no clear D. CDR1 and CDR2 (germline): MNHEY, SMNVEV (reference sequence). The CDR3 has 14 residues. CDR3 amino acids: CASSYWTSYEPYPF. As DNA, the CDR3 is TGTGCCAGCAGTTATTGGACTTCTTACGAACCCTACCCCTTC.

The chain couples TRBV11-2 to TRBJ2-1; perhaps TRBD2 as D (5 bases). Deletions cut 1 base from V and 6 bases from J, with 7 bases between. Germline V gene data show CDR1 as SGHAT and CDR2 as FQNNGV. This CDR3 has 13 residues. CDR3 in amino acids: CASSLASSNEQFF. CDR3 sequence (DNA): TGTGCCAGCAGCTTAGCTAGCTCCAATGAGCAGTTCTTC.

J is TRBJ1-1 and V is TRBV7-6; D is ambiguous. V gave up 5 bases and J gave up 0 bases, with 19 bases separating them. The CDR3 loop spans 17 amino acids. Germline V lookup: CDR1 SGHVS, CDR2 FNYEAQ. The CDR3 sequence: CASSPPGVQIMNTEAFF. DNA of the CDR3: TGTGCCAGCAGCCCCCCCGGGGTACAAATCATGAACACTGAAGCTTTCTTT.

The rearrangement uses TRBV6-5 and TRBJ2-1; TRBD2 matches at 12 bases. The junction had 0 bases not matched to a gene; V was cut back by 1 base and J by 2 bases. Per the germline V gene, CDR1 is MNHEY and CDR2 is SVGAGI. This CDR3 has 16 amino acids. CDR3 in amino acids: CASSYWTSGAYNEQFF. The CDR3 DNA is TGTGCCAGCAGTTACTGGACTAGCGGGGCCTACAATGAGCAGTTCTTC.

The chain combines TRBV19 with TRBJ1-1; 8 nucleotides agree with TRBD1. Germline V CDR1 and CDR2: LNHDA, SQIVND (reference sequence). The CDR3 runs 14 residues. With 3 bases clipped from V and 6 bases from J, the junction kept 6 bases outside the gene matches. Here the CDR3 reads CASSIGQGSPEAFF. CDR3 bases: TGTGCCAGTAGTATCGGACAGGGTAGCCCTGAAGCTTTCTTT.

The chain's CDR3 is CASSPSGGADTQYF. In DNA, the CDR3 is TGTGCCAGCAGCCCTAGCGGGGGCGCAGATACGCAGTATTTT. V and J are TRBV7-6 and TRBJ2-3; TRBD2 agrees at 10 bases. CDR3 size: 14 residues. Germline V gene data show CDR1 as SGHVS and CDR2 as FNYEAQ. With 5 bases clipped from V and 4 bases from J, the junction kept 3 bases outside the gene matches.

The J gene is TRBJ2-2, the V gene TRBV19; tentatively, D is TRBD1 (6 bases). Germline assignment: CDR1 LNHDA and CDR2 SQIVND (reference sequence). The CDR3 length is 14 residues. V shed 4 bases and J shed 3 bases, with 9 bases lying between them. The CDR3 sequence is CASSSSGDTGELFF. CDR3 coding DNA: TGTGCCAGTAGTAGTTCAGGGGACACCGGGGAGCTGTTTTTT. The full variable domain, with the rest looked up from reference TRBV19 and TRBJ2-2, is DGGITQSPKYLFRKEGQNVTLSCEQNLNHDAMYWYRQDPGQGLRLIYYSQIVNDFQKGDIAEGYSVSREKKESFPLTVTSAQKNPTAFYLCASSSSGDTGELFFGEGSRLTVL.

The CDR3, as DNA: TGTGCCAGCAGCACCCGGGACTTCCCCTACGAGCAGTACTTC. It yields the protein CASSTRDFPYEQYF. J is TRBJ2-7 and V is TRBV28; D may be TRBD2 (6 bases). Trimming cost V 6 bases and J 2 bases, with 14 bases left between them. The CDR3 length is 14 residues. The germline gives CDR1 MDHEN, CDR2 SYDVKM.

This rearrangement joins TRBV5-1 to TRBJ2-7; the D is unclear. The CDR3 consists of 15 residues. The germline V gene encodes CDR1 SGHRS and CDR2 YFSETQ. V was clipped by 0 bases and J by 5 bases, with 15 bases between them. CDR3 bases: TGCGCCAGCAGCTTGGATACAAAATTAATCCACGAGCAGTACTTC. Translating gives CASSLDTKLIHEQYF.

The chain couples TRBV29-1 to TRBJ1-4, with D possibly being TRBD1 (5 bases). The V gene's germline CDR1 is SQVTM and CDR2 ANQGSEA. CDR3 length: 13 residues. Trimming removed 6 bases from V and 4 bases from J, with 12 bases in between. CDR3 sequence: CSVRRGDNEKLFF. The CDR3 DNA is TGCAGCGTGCGCCGGGGGGATAATGAAAAACTGTTTTTT.

The chain links TRBV27 to TRBJ1-6; 7 bases match TRBD1. Looked up from germline, CDR1 is MNHEY and CDR2 is SMNVEV (reference sequence). Trimming cost V 3 bases and J 7 bases; bases outside gene matches: 6. The CDR3 has 15 amino acids. CDR3 loop: CASSLGGQRNSPLHF. The CDR3 DNA sequence: TGTGCCAGCAGTTTGGGGGGACAGAGAAATTCACCCCTCCACTTT.